This T cell receptor (beta chain) emerged from a study of T cell changes during pregnancy in multiple sclerosis. Profiling relied on immunoSEQ multiplex PCR, and the TCRdb table lists in-frame clones only, not all of them. The sample has 58,000 or so clones, nearly 95% seen once. The V and J ends lost 3 bases and 5 bases respectively, with 23 bases between them. The CDR3 is made up of 17 amino acids. The germline CDR1 and CDR2 sequences are SGHRS and YFSETQ. The input for sequencing was CD4+ T cells from peripheral blood mononuclear cells, taken in the third trimester of pregnancy. This clonotype originated in a female donor with multiple sclerosis, enrolled in a pregnancy study. V and J are TRBV5-1 and TRBJ2-5; D possibly corresponds to TRBD2 (5 bases). CDR3 region: CASSSRPIGTPGETQYF. The CDR3 coding sequence is TGCGCCAGCAGCTCAAGACCAATCGGTACTCCGGGGGAGACCCAGTACTTC. The full variable domain, completed using reference TRBV5-1 and TRBJ2-5, is KAGVTQTPRYLIKTRGQQVTLSCSPISGHRSVSWYQQTPGQGLQFLFEYFSETQRNKGNFPGRFSGRQFSNSRSEMNVSTLELGDSALYLCASSSRPIGTPGETQYFGPGTRLLVL.